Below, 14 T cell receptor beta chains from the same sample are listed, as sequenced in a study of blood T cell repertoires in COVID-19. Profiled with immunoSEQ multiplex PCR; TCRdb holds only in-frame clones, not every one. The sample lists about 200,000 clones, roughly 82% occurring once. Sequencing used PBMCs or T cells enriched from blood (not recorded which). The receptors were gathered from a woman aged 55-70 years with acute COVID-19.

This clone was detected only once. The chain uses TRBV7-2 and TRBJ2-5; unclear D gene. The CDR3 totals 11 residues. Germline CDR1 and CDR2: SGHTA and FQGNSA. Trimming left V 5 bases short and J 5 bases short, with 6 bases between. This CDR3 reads CASSPLETQYF. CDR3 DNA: TGTGCCAGCAGCCCCCTGGAGACCCAGTACTTC.

Here the CDR3 DNA reads TGTGCCAGCAGCCGACAGGAGTCCGTTTCGGAAAAACTGTTTTTT. Translation: CASSRQESVSEKLFF. V usage is TRBV5-8 and J usage is TRBJ1-4, with D maybe TRBD1 (6 bases). Trimming pared 4 bases from V and 8 bases from J, leaving 18 bases between. CDR3 length equals 15 residues. Germline-derived CDR1 and CDR2 are SGHTS and YDEGEE.

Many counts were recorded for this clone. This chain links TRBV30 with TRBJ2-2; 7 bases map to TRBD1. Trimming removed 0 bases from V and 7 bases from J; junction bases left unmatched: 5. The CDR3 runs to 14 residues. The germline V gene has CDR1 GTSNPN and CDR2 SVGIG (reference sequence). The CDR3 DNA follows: TGTGCCTGGAGTGTACTAAGGGGGCACGGGGAGCTGTTTTTT. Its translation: CAWSVLRGHGELFF.

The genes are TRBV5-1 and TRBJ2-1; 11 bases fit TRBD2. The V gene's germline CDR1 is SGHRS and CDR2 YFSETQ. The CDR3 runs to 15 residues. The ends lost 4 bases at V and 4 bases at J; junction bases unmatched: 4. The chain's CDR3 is CASSLRTSGYNEQFF. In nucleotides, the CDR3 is TGCGCCAGCAGCCTTAGGACTAGCGGGTACAATGAGCAGTTCTTC.

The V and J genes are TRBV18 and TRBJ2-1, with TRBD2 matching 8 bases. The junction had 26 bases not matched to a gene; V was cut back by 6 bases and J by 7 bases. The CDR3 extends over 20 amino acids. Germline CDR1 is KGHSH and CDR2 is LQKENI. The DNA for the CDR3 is TGTGCCAGCTCCCGCGCTTCCGGGACTAGGGGGAAATGGGTGCAGAATGAGCAGTTCTTC. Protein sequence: CASSRASGTRGKWVQNEQFF.

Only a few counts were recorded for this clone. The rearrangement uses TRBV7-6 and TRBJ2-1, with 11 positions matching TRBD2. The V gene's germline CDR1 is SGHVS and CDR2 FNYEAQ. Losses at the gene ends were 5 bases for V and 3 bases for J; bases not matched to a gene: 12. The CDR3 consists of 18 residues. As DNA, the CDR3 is TGTGCCAGCAGCCATGAAAATCGAGGGACTAGCGGCTACAATGAGCAGTTCTTC. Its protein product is CASSHENRGTSGYNEQFF. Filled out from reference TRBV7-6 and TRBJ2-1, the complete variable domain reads GAGVSQSPRYKVTKRGQDVALRCDPISGHVSLYWYRQALGQGPEFLTYFNYEAQQDKSGLPNDRFSAERPEGSISTLTIQRTEQRDSAMYRCASSHENRGTSGYNEQFFGPGTRLTVL.

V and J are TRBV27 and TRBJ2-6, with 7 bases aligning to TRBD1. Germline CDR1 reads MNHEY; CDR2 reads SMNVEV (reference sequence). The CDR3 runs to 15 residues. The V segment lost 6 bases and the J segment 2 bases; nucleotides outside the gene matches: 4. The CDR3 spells CASSPDRAGANVLTF. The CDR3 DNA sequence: TGTGCCAGCAGCCCAGACAGGGCTGGGGCCAACGTCCTGACTTTC.

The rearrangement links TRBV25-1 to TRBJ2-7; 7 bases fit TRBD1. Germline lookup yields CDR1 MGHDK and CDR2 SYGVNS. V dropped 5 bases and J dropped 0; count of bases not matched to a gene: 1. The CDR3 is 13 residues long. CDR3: CASSRDSSYEQYF. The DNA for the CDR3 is TGTGCCAGCAGTCGGGACAGCTCCTACGAGCAGTACTTC.

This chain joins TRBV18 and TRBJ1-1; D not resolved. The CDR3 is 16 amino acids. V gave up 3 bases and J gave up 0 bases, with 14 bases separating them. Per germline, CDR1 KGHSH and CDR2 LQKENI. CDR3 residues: CASSPSFRKMNTEAFF. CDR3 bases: TGTGCCAGCTCACCCTCGTTCAGGAAAATGAACACTGAAGCTTTCTTT.

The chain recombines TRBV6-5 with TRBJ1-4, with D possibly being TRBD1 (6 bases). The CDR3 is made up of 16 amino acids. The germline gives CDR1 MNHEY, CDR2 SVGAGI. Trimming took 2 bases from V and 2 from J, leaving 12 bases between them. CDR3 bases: TGTGCCAGCAGTTACCCACAGGGAGGGACTAATGAAAAACTGTTTTTT. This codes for CASSYPQGGTNEKLFF.

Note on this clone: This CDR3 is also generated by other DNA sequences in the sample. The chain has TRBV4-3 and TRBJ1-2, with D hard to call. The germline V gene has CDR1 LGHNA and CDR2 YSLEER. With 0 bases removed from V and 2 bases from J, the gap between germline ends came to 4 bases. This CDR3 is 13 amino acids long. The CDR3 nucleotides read TGCGCCAGCAGCCAAGACCTGAACTATGGCTACACCTTC. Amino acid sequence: CASSQDLNYGYTF.

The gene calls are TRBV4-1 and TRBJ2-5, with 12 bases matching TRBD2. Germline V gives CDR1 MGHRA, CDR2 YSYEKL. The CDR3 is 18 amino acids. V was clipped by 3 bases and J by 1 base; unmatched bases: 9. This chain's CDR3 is CASSHPSSGGAIQETQYF. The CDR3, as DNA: TGCGCCAGCAGCCACCCTTCTAGCGGGGGGGCCATCCAAGAGACCCAGTACTTC.

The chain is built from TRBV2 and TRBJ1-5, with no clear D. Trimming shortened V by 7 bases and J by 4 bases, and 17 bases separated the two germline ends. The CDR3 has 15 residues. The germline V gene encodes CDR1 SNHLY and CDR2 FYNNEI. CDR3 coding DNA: TGTGCCAGCACCCTCGACACAATCCCTAATCAGCCCCAGCATTTT. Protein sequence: CASTLDTIPNQPQHF.

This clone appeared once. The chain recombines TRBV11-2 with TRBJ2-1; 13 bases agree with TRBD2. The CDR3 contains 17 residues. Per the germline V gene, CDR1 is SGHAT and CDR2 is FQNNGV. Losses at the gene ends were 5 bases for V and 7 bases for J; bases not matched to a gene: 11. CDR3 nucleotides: TGTGCCAGCAGCGTACGTCCAACTAGCGGGAGGGGTAATGAGCAGTTCTTC. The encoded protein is CASSVRPTSGRGNEQFF.